This T cell receptor beta chain was profiled in a study of metastatic and nonmetastatic thyroid tumors. Study as a whole: Repertoires from blood and tumor or nodule tissue of malignant and benign thyroid patients were compared. Findings and caveats of the study: Within blood and tumor, benign nodules reportedly had significantly lower TCR beta diversity than malignant thyroid tumors did.

In the study's own analysis: CDR3 was compared across clinicopathological groups, and the resulting differences were used to build a distant-metastasis classifier for papillary thyroid cancer. Using MiXCR, TCRdb reanalyzed the PCR reads. What appears here as the V and J calls and clone size reflects TCRdb's work, not the paper's. The sample records over 15,000 clones, around 20% being singletons. Within the sample, this clone is medium-sized. Its antigen is not identified. Trimming took off 0 bases at V and 7 bases at J, with 10 bases between the two ends. This CDR3 comprises 13 residues. The germline CDR1 and CDR2 sequences are MNHEY and SVGEGT. Before thyroid surgery, none of the patients had received any treatment.

The sample was tumor tissue. The sequence was collected from a female donor with papillary thyroid cancer or a benign thyroid nodule (not recorded which). Some clones in this sample may be carry-over from other donors' samples. This chain uses TRBV6-2 or TRBV6-3 with TRBJ2-7, with a tentative D call TRBD2 (5 bases). The CDR3 loop is CASSYSETKEQYF. As DNA, the CDR3 is TGTGCCAGCAGTTACTCGGAGACTAAAGAGCAGTACTTC.